This T cell receptor beta chain was recorded in a study of tumour-infiltrating T cells in Burkitt lymphoma. For the study at large: Repertoire clonality predicted overall and progression-free survival.

The table came from immunoSEQ multiplex PCR; TCRdb's copy has only in-frame clones and leaves some out. Of about 6,600 clones detected, 70% to 90% appear once; the ten largest clones hold roughly 11%. This clone is a singleton in its sample. The CDR3 covers 12 residues. Germline CDR1 reads SGHDT; CDR2 reads YYEEEE. Trimming stripped 0 bases from V and 6 bases from J, with 6 bases between. J is TRBJ1-1 and V is TRBV5-6, with D unresolved. This TCR derives from a human donor with Burkitt lymphoma. The source material was tumor tissue. The CDR3 reads CASSLGRAEAFF. The CDR3 DNA reads TGTGCCAGCAGCTTGGGACGGGCTGAAGCTTTCTTT.